This TCR beta chain was retrieved from a study of a mutant IDH1 vaccine in newly diagnosed glioma. As for the study in general: Commencement of vaccination occurred 4-6 weeks following radiotherapy alone, or concurrently with temozolomide cycles. Treated patients, averaging around 40 years, were roughly 60% male and roughly 40% female.

For this clone: The antigen is undetermined.

CDR1 and CDR2 (germline): MDHEN, SYDVKM. The CDR3 totals 15 residues. Trimming took off 3 bases at V and 1 base at J, with 10 bases between the two ends. Time point noted: week 35, safety follow-up. Doses comprised 300 ug of mutant IDH1 20-mer peptide each, plus topical imiquimod. The donors had new WHO grade 3 or 4 astrocytomas; these were IDH1-mutant and ATRX-lost. Assay used: immunoSEQ multiplex PCR; TCRdb lists only in-frame clones, some missing. The sample records about 68,000 clones, roughly 84% being singletons. The material sequenced was PBMCs, taken from a glioma patient whose treatment included an IDH1 peptide vaccine. This TCR came from a man between 18 and 35 years old with glioma. V usage is TRBV28 and J usage is TRBJ1-5; possible D gene TRBD1, 6 bases. CDR3 nucleotides: TGTGCCAGCAGTTTGACAGGTGAGAGCAATCAGCCCCAGCATTTT. Translation: CASSLTGESNQPQHF.